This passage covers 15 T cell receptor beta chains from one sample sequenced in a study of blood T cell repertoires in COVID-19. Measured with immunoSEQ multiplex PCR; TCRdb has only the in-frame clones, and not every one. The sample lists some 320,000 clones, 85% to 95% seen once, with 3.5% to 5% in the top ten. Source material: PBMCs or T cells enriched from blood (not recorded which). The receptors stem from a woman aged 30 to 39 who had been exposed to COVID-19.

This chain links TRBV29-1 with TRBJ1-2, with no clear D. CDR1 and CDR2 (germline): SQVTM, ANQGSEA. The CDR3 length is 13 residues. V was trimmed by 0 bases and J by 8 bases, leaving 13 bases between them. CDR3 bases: TGCAGCGTTGAAGAAGCGTCTCTCGGGGGCTACACCTTC. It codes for CSVEEASLGGYTF. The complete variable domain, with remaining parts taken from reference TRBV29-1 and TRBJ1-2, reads SAVISQKPSRDICQRGTSLTIQCQVDSQVTMMFWYRQQPGQSLTLIATANQGSEATYESGFVIDKFPISRPNLTFSTLTVSNMSPEDSSIYLCSVEEASLGGYTFGSGTRLTVV.

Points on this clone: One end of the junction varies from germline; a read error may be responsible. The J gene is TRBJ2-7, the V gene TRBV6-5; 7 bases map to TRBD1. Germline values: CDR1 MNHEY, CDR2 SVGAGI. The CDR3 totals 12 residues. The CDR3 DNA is TGTGCCAGCAGTTACGAGGGGGCTAATTTCCACTTC. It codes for CASSYEGANFHF.

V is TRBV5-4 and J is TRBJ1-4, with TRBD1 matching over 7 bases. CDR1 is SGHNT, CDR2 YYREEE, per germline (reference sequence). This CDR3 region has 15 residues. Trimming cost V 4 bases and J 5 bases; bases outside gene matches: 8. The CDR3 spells CASSPPGQKNEKLFF. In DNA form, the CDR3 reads TGTGCCAGCAGCCCTCCGGGACAGAAAAATGAAAAACTGTTTTTT.

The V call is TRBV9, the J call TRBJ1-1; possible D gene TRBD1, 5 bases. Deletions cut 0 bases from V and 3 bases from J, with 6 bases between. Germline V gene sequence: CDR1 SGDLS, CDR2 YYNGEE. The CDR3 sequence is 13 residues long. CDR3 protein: CASSVGGHTEAFF. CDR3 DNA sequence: TGTGCCAGCAGCGTAGGGGGCCACACTGAAGCTTTCTTT.

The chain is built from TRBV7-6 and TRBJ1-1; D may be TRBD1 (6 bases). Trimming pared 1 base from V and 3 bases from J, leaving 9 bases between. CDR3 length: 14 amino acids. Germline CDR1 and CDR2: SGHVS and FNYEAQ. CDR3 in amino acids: CASSLDRAYTEAFF. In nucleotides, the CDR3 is TGTGCCAGCAGCTTAGACAGGGCATACACTGAAGCTTTCTTT.

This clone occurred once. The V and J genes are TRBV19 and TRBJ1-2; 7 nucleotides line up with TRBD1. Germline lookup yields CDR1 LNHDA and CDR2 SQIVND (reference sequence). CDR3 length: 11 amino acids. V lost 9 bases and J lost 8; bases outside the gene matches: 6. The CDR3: CASTGVEGYTF. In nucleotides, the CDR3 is TGTGCCAGCACAGGGGTTGAAGGCTACACCTTC.

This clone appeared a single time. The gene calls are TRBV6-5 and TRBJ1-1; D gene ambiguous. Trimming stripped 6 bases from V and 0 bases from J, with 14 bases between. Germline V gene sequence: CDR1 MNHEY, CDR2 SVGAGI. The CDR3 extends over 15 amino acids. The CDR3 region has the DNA TGTGCCAGCAGACGATACAGTACCATGAACACTGAAGCTTTCTTT. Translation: CASRRYSTMNTEAFF.

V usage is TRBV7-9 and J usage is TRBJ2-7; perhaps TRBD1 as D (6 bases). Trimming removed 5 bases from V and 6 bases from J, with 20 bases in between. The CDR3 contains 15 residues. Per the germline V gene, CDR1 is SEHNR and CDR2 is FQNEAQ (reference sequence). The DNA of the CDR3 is TGTGCCAGCAGCCCTCCGAACAGGGATGGACCCGAGCAGTACTTC. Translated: CASSPPNRDGPEQYF. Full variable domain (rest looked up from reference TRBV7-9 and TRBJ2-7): DTGVSQNPRHKITKRGQNVTFRCDPISEHNRLYWYRQTLGQGPEFLTYFQNEAQLEKSRLLSDRFSAERPKGSFSTLEIQRTEQGDSAMYLCASSPPNRDGPEQYFGPGTRLTVT.

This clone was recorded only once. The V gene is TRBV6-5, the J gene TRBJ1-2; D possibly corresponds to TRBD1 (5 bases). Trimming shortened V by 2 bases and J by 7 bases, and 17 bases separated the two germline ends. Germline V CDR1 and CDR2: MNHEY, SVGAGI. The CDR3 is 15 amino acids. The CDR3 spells CASSYDGHFSSGYTF. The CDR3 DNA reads TGTGCCAGCAGTTACGATGGACACTTTAGCTCTGGCTACACCTTC.

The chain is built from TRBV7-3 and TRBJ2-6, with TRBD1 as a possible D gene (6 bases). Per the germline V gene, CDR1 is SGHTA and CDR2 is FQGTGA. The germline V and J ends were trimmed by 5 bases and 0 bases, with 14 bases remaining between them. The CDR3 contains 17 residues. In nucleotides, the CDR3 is TGTGCCAGCAGCGCCAGGGGCGCAACCTCTGGGGCCAACGTCCTGACTTTC. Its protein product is CASSARGATSGANVLTF.

This chain's CDR3 is CASKGLAGGRTDTQYF. The CDR3 DNA reads as TGTGCCAGCAAGGGACTAGCGGGGGGTCGCACAGATACGCAGTATTTT. The V gene is TRBV5-6, the J gene TRBJ2-3; 15 bases agree with TRBD2. This CDR3 region has 16 residues. Unmatched junction bases numbered 3, after V lost 6 bases and J lost 1 base. Germline V CDR1 and CDR2: SGHDT, YYEEEE.

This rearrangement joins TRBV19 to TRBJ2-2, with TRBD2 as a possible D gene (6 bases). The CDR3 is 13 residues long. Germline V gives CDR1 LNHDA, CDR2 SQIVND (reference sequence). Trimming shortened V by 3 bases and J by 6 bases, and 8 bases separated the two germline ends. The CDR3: CASSIGGSGELFF. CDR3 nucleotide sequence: TGTGCCAGTAGTATTGGAGGGTCCGGGGAGCTGTTTTTT.

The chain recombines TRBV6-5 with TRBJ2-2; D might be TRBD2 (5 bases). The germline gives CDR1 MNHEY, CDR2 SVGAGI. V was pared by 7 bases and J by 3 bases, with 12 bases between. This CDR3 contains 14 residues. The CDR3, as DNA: TGTGCCAGCAAGGCGGGTCTTTACACCGGGGAGCTGTTTTTT. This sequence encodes CASKAGLYTGELFF.

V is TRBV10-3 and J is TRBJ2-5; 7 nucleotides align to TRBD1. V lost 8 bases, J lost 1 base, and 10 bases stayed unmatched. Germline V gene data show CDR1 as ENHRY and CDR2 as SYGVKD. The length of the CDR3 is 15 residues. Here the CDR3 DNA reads TGTGCCATCGGGGACCCGGGACAGAGCCAAGAGACCCAGTACTTC. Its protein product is CAIGDPGQSQETQYF.

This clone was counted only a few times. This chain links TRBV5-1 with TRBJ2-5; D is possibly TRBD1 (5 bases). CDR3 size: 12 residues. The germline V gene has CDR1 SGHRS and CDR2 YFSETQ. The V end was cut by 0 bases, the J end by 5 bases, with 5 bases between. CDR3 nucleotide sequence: TGCGCCAGCAGCTTGGAGGGGGAGACCCAGTACTTC. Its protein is CASSLEGETQYF.